These T cell receptor beta chains were read from a single sample in a study of tumor-infiltrating lymphocytes in localized non-small cell lung cancer. The method was immunoSEQ multiplex PCR; TCRdb's version includes in-frame clones alone and lacks a portion of them. This sample carries about 16,000 clones, almost 70% of them seen once, and the ten largest clones take over 5%. The sequenced sample consisted of lung tumor tissue. The receptor set was obtained from a human donor with non-small cell lung cancer. CDR3s include the opening cysteine and the closing phenylalanine or tryptophan. D genes are given only for firm matches. The size of a clone is reported for some rows only, either as once, few or many, or as a class for expanded clones.

clone_size,j_call,d_call,v_call,cdr3_nt,cdr3_aa
few,TRBJ1-2,NA,TRBV27,TGTGCCAGCAGTTTATATCCACCCTCTAACTATGGCTACACCTTC,CASSLYPPSNYGYTF
few,TRBJ2-5,NA,TRBV11-2,TGTGCCAGCACCTTCTCCCGGGACCAGAGGGGATTTTTGGAGACCCAGTACTTC,CASTFSRDQRGFLETQYF
NA,TRBJ1-3,NA,TRBV7-8,TGTGCCAGCAGCTTAGACAATGGAAACACCATATATTTT,CASSLDNGNTIYF
once,TRBJ2-7,NA,TRBV7-3,TGTGCCAGCAGTCGTAGCGGTAGCTCCTACGAGCAGTACTTC,CASSRSGSSYEQYF
NA,TRBJ2-3,NA,TRBV5-1,TGCGCCAGCAGCTTTCAACCTTGGACCACAGATACGCAGTATTTT,CASSFQPWTTDTQYF
medium-sized,TRBJ2-7,NA,TRBV7-9,TGTGCCAGCAGCTGGGGCTACGAGCAGTACTTC,CASSWGYEQYF
few,TRBJ2-1,TRBD1,TRBV29-1,TGCAGCGTACAGGGGGCGCTTTACAATGAGCAGTTCTTC,CSVQGALYNEQFF
once,TRBJ1-4,NA,TRBV5-1,TGCGCCAGCAGCATAGGACAGATAGCAACTAATGAAAAACTGTTTTTT,CASSIGQIATNEKLFF
NA,TRBJ1-2,TRBD1,TRBV30,TGTGCCTGGAGTGCGGGAGGGGGCGCTAACTATGGCTACACCTTC,CAWSAGGGANYGYTF
NA,TRBJ2-2,TRBD1,TRBV2,TGTGCCAGCAGTGAAGTCGGCGGACAGGGGAATACCGGGGAGCTGTTTTTT,CASSEVGGQGNTGELFF
NA,TRBJ2-5,TRBD2,TRBV2,TGTGCCAGCCGAGGGACTAGCGGGCAAGAGACCCAGTACTTC,CASRGTSGQETQYF
NA,TRBJ1-6,NA,TRBV11-2,TGTGCCAGCAGCCCCCTCGTAAATTCACCCCTCCACTTT,CASSPLVNSPLHF
NA,TRBJ2-3,NA,TRBV4-2,TGTGCCAGCAGCAAAATCCCCGCAGATACGCAGTATTTT,CASSKIPADTQYF
NA,TRBJ1-3,NA,TRBV6-6,TGTGCCAGCAGTTTAACGAGCTCTGGAAACACCATATATTTT,CASSLTSSGNTIYF
medium-sized,TRBJ2-3,NA,TRBV28,TGTGCCAGCAGAACTCTGGGAGATACGCAGTATTTT,CASRTLGDTQYF
NA,TRBJ1-1,NA,TRBV5-1,TGCGCCAGCAGCTTTACAAGGAACACTGAAGCTTTCTTT,CASSFTRNTEAFF
NA,TRBJ1-1,NA,TRBV19,TGTGCCAGTAGTTCTCGGGTCGCGATGAACACTGAAGCTTTCTTT,CASSSRVAMNTEAFF
NA,TRBJ1-2,NA,TRBV29-1,TGCAGCGTTGCGCTTACACCTGGTCACTATGGCTACACCTTC,CSVALTPGHYGYTF
NA,TRBJ1-5,TRBD1,TRBV7-9,TGTGCCAGCAGCGAGCAGGGGGCAGGCAATCAGCCCCAGCATTTT,CASSEQGAGNQPQHF
NA,TRBJ2-7,TRBD2,TRBV7-9,TGTGCCAGCAGCTCGACTAGCGGGAACTACGAGCAGTACTTC,CASSSTSGNYEQYF
NA,TRBJ1-2,NA,TRBV10-1,TGCGCCAGCAGTCCAGGGGCAGGTTATGGCTACACCTTC,CASSPGAGYGYTF
once,TRBJ1-2,NA,TRBV7-9,TGTGCCAGCAGCATCTCAGGGGATCTTAACTATGGCTACACCTTC,CASSISGDLNYGYTF
NA,TRBJ1-2,TRBD1,TRBV10-3,TGTGCCATCAGGGGGGACAGGGATTTCTATGGCTACACCTTC,CAIRGDRDFYGYTF
NA,TRBJ2-3,NA,TRBV29-1,TGCAGCGCCCGGACAGCTTACACAGATACGCAGTATTTT,CSARTAYTDTQYF
NA,TRBJ2-1,NA,TRBV13,TGTGCCAGCAGCCTCCAGGTAGCGCGACGGAACATTAATGAGCAGTTCTTC,CASSLQVARRNINEQFF
NA,TRBJ1-6,NA,TRBV30,TGTGCCTCGAGGCCGGCAGGGGAAGGTTCACCCCTCCACTTT,CASRPAGEGSPLHF
few,TRBJ2-3,TRBD2,TRBV5-4,TGTGCCAGCAGCTTGGGACTAGCTTACGATACGCAGTATTTT,CASSLGLAYDTQYF
NA,TRBJ1-2,NA,TRBV2,TGTGCCAGCAGCGTCACGGGTCAAGTCACCTTC,CASSVTGQVTF
NA,TRBJ1-1,TRBD1,TRBV4-3,TGCGCCAGCAGCCAAGATGGAACAGGGGGTGTTGTTGACACTGAAGCTTTCTTT,CASSQDGTGGVVDTEAFF
NA,TRBJ1-2,TRBD1,TRBV6-6,TGTGCCAGCACCCCCGGGACAGGCTACTGGGGGGGCTACACCTTC,CASTPGTGYWGGYTF
NA,TRBJ2-3,TRBD2,TRBV5-1,TGCGCCAGCAGCGCCGGGACTAGGAACACAGATACGCAGTATTTT,CASSAGTRNTDTQYF
few,TRBJ2-2,TRBD2,TRBV5-1,TGCGCCAGCAGCGTGACTAGCGGGGAGAACACCGGGGAGCTGTTTTTT,CASSVTSGENTGELFF
NA,TRBJ2-7,NA,TRBV4-2,TGTGCCAGCAGCCAAGATACCCTCTACGAGCAGTACTTC,CASSQDTLYEQYF
NA,TRBJ1-4,TRBD1,TRBV6-6,TGTGCCAGCAGTTCGCCCGACAGGGGGCGTGAAAAACTGTTTTTT,CASSSPDRGREKLFF
few,TRBJ1-5,TRBD1,TRBV29-1,TGCAGCGTTCTGGACAGGGGGGACGGGCCCCAGCATTTT,CSVLDRGDGPQHF
few,TRBJ1-1,TRBD1,TRBV28,TGTGCCAGCAGAACAGGGGGCGCGATGAACACTGAAGCTTTCTTT,CASRTGGAMNTEAFF
once,TRBJ2-7,NA,TRBV29-1,TGCAGCGTTTACCGGGACGGGGCCTACGAGCAGTACTTC,CSVYRDGAYEQYF
medium-sized,TRBJ2-1,TRBD1,TRBV4-3,TGCGCCAGCAGCCCGACAGGGGAGATTCGAGAGCAGTTCTTC,CASSPTGEIREQFF
NA,TRBJ1-1,NA,TRBV6-4,TGTGCCAGCAGTGACACTTCGCGCCACACTGAAGCTTTCTTT,CASSDTSRHTEAFF
NA,TRBJ1-1,NA,TRBV19,TGTGCCAGTAATACGGGGCGATCCATGAACACTGAAGCTTTCTTT,CASNTGRSMNTEAFF
NA,TRBJ2-1,NA,TRBV27,TGTGCCAGCAGTTTGTTGACTAGGCATGAGCAGTTCTTC,CASSLLTRHEQFF
NA,TRBJ1-1,NA,TRBV5-1,TGCGCCAGCAGCTTGGAGCCTAGGACGGGTGAAGCTTTCTTT,CASSLEPRTGEAFF
NA,TRBJ2-2,TRBD1,TRBV4-2,TGTGCCAGCACCTCAGAGAGGGCCCGGGACAGGGGGGCCGGGGAGCTGTTTTTT,CASTSERARDRGAGELFF
NA,TRBJ1-1,NA,TRBV5-6,TGTGCCAGCAGCCTTTCCGGACAGGAAGCTTTCTTT,CASSLSGQEAFF
few,TRBJ2-1,TRBD1,TRBV7-8,TGTGCCAGCAGCTTCTACCGGGACAGGGTTAATGAGCAGTTCTTC,CASSFYRDRVNEQFF
few,TRBJ1-1,NA,TRBV28,TGTGCCAGCAAAAATAACCAGGACACTGAAGCTTTCTTT,CASKNNQDTEAFF
NA,TRBJ1-2,NA,TRBV7-2,TGTGCCAGCAGGGCCCGGGACCCGAACTATGGCTACACCTTC,CASRARDPNYGYTF
NA,TRBJ2-6,NA,TRBV5-1,TGCGCCAGCAGCTTGGGGGTGCTGGCCAACGTCCTGACTTTC,CASSLGVLANVLTF
NA,TRBJ2-3,TRBD1,TRBV7-8,TGTGCCAGCAGCCCCGGGACAGGAGGGGATACGCAGTATTTT,CASSPGTGGDTQYF
once,TRBJ2-7,TRBD1,TRBV27,TGTGCCAGCAGTTCCCTATCCTCGGGACAGGGGACCTACGAGCAGTACTTC,CASSSLSSGQGTYEQYF
NA,TRBJ2-2,TRBD2,TRBV10-3,TGTGCCATCAGAGAGCGGGAGGGTGCCGGGGAGCTGTTTTTT,CAIREREGAGELFF
NA,TRBJ2-5,TRBD1,TRBV2,TGTGCCAGCAGTGAAGGGCAGGGGGCTTGGGAGACCCAGTACTTC,CASSEGQGAWETQYF
NA,TRBJ1-5,TRBD1,TRBV6-6,TGTGCCAGCACCAGACAGGGGAGTGAGCCCCAGCATTTT,CASTRQGSEPQHF